This paragraph covers one T cell receptor (beta chain) sequence. Clones were sequenced by immunoSEQ multiplex PCR, and TCRdb holds only the in-frame ones, with some missing. This sample has about 240,000 clones, with around 81% found just once. Trimming took 3 bases from V and 0 from J; bases not matched to a gene: 2. Germline V gives CDR1 LNHDA, CDR2 SQIVND (reference sequence). This CDR3 comprises 15 residues. The sample originates from a study of Tregs in tolerant kidney transplant recipients. The receptor was derived from a human donor in good health. Sequenced input: CD4+ T cells from blood. The chain links TRBV19 to TRBJ2-1; 7 positions match TRBD1. CDR3 DNA: TGTGCCAGTAGTATGGGACAGAGCTCCTACAATGAGCAGTTCTTC. Translated, it gives CASSMGQSSYNEQFF.